Included here is one T cell receptor beta chain sequence, with context. Its antigen is currently unknown. An Oncomine TCR Beta short-read assay was used to sequence the DNA from cultured CD4+ T cells. Using its own MiXCR run on the PCR reads, TCRdb lists one record per CDR3 protein. The repertoire includes 13,000 or so distinct CDR3 sequences, under 55% of them detected once, and around 12% sits in the top ten. The treatment is: roughly 10-day PBMC culture with coronavirus spike peptide pools or control peptides (ViraFEST assay). The data stem from a study of vaccination and CD4 T cells after COVID-19. This CDR3 is 13 amino acids long. With V trimmed by 5 bases and J by 8 bases, 8 bases remained unmatched. CDR1 is SGHDN, CDR2 FVKESK, per germline.

This rearrangement joins TRBV14 to TRBJ1-2; 7 bases are a match to TRBD1. The TCR originated in a human donor who had recovered from COVID-19. The specimen sequenced was CD4+ T cells from blood, cultured in vitro. CDR3 protein: CASSRGLGHGYTF. CDR3 nucleotides: TGTGCCAGCAGCAGGGGGCTTGGTCACGGCTACACCTTC.